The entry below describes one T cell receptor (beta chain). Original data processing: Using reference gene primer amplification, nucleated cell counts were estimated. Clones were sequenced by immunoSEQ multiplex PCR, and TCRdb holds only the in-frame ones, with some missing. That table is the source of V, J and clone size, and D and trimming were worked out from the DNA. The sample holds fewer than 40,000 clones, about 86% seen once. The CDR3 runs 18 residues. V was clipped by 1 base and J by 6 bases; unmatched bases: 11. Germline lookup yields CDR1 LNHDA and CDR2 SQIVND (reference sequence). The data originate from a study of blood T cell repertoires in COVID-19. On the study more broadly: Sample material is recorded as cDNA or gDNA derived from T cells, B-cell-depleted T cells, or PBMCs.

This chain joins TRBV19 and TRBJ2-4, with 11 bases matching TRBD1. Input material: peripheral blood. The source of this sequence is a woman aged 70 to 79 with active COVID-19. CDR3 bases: TGTGCCAGTAGTATAGTGGGGAATGGACAGGGGGCTGGAAACATTCAGTACTTC. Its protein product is CASSIVGNGQGAGNIQYF. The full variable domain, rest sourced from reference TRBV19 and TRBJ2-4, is DGGITQSPKYLFRKEGQNVTLSCEQNLNHDAMYWYRQDPGQGLRLIYYSQIVNDFQKGDIAEGYSVSREKKESFPLTVTSAQKNPTAFYLCASSIVGNGQGAGNIQYFGAGTRLSVL.